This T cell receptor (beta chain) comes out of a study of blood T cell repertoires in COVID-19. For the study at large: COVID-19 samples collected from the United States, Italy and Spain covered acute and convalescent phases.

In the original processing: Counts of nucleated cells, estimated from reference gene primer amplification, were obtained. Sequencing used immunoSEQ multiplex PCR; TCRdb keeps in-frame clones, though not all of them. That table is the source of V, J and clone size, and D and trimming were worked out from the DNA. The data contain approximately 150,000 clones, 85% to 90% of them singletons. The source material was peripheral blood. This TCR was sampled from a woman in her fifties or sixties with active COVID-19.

The CDR3 reads CASSVGVGGVEFNGLFF. The CDR3 coding sequence is TGTGCCAGCAGCGTAGGTGTAGGCGGAGTGGAGTTTAATGGACTGTTTTTT. The chain is built from TRBV9 and TRBJ1-4, with D unclear. Deletions cut 0 bases from V and 13 bases from J, with 25 bases between. The CDR3 is made up of 17 amino acids. Germline loops: CDR1 SGDLS, CDR2 YYNGEE.